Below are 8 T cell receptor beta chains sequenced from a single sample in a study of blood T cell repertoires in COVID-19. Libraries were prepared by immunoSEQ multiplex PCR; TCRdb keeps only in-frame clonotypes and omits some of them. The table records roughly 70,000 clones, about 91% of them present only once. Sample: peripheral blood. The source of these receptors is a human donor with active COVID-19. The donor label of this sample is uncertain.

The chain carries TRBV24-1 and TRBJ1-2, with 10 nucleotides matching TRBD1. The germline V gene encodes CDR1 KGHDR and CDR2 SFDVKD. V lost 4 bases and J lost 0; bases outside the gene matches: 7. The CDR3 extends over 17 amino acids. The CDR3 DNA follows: TGTGCCACCAGTGACCGTCGGGACAGGGGCCCTAACTATGGCTACACCTTC. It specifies CATSDRRDRGPNYGYTF.

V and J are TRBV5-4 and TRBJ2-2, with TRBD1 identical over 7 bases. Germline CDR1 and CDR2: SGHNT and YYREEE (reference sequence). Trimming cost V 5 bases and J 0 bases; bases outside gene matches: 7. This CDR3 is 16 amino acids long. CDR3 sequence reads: CASSPTGQSNTGELFF. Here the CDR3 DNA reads TGTGCCAGCAGTCCTACGGGACAGTCGAACACCGGGGAGCTGTTTTTT.

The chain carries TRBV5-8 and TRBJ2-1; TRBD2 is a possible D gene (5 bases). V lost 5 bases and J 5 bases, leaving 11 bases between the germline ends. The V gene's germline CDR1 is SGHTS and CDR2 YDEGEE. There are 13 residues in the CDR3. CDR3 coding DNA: TGTGCCAGCAGTCTGGACTGGAACAATGAGCAGTTCTTC. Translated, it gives CASSLDWNNEQFF.

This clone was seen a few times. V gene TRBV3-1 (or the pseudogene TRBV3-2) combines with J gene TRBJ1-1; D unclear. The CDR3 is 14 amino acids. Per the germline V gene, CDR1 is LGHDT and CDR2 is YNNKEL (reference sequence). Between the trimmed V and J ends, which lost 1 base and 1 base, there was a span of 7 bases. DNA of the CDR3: TGTGCCAGCAGCCAAGTTGAGGAGAACACTGAAGCTTTCTTT. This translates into CASSQVEENTEAFF.

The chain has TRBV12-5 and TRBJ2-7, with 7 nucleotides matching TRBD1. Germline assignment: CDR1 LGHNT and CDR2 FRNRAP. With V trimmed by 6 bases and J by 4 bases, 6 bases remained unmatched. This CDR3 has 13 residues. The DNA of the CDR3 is TGTGCTAGTGGCGTAAGCAGGGGGTACGAGCAGTACTTC. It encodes CASGVSRGYEQYF.

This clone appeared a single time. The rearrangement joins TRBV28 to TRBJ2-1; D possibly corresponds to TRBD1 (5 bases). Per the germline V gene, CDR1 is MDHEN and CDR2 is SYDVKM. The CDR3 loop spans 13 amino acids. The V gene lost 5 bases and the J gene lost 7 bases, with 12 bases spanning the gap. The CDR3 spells CASSETVRNEQFF. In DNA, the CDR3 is TGTGCCAGCAGTGAGACAGTTAGAAATGAGCAGTTCTTC.

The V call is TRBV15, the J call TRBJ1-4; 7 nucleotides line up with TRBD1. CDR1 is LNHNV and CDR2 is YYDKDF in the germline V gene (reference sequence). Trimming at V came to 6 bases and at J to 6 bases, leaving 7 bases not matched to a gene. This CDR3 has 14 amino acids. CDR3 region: CATSTWQGDEKLFF. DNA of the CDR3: TGTGCCACCAGTACATGGCAGGGGGATGAAAAACTGTTTTTT.

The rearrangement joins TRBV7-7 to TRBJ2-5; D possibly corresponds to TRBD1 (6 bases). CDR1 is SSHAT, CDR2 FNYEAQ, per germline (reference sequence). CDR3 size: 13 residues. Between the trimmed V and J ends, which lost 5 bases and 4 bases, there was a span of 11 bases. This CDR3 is CASSLDSLETQYF. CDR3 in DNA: TGTGCCAGCAGCCTGGACAGTTTAGAGACCCAGTACTTC.